This passage covers 20 T cell receptor beta chains from one sample sequenced in a study of T-cell reconstitution after alpha-beta-depleted transplantation in children. Researchers prepared the TCRbeta library using unique molecular identifiers, the study reports. Via MiXCR, TCRdb re-called the PCR reads, giving one row per CDR3 protein. The sample comprises around 300,000 distinct CDR3 sequences, roughly 9.1% of which are singletons, and roughly 7% rests with the top ten. The sample consisted of PBMCs, taken before TCRalphabeta/CD19-depleted stem cell transplant. The receptors shown here come from a boy under three years old with acute myeloid leukemia, due to receive a stem cell transplant.

This clonotype turned up a few times. The V call is TRBV7-9, the J call TRBJ2-1; D gene unclear. V was pared by 5 bases and J by 9 bases, with 11 bases between. This CDR3 contains 12 residues. CDR1 is SEHNR and CDR2 is FQNEAQ in the germline V gene (reference sequence). The CDR3: CASSPGPPEQFF. The CDR3 DNA reads TGTGCCAGCAGCCCCGGACCCCCTGAGCAGTTCTTC.

This clonotype was observed a handful of times. At one end, the junction sequence differs from germline, possibly due to a read error. The rearrangement joins TRBV2 to TRBJ2-1; D is tentatively TRBD1 or TRBD2 (5 bases each). Germline CDR1 is SNHLY and CDR2 is FYNNEI. The CDR3 spans 11 residues. The CDR3 here is CASRGPPGQRF. CDR3 sequence (DNA): TGTGCCAGCAGGGGACCTCCCGGCCAGCGCTTC.

The table lists this clonotype with many counts. The rearrangement uses TRBV15 and TRBJ2-2, with D unresolved. This CDR3 has 11 residues. V was clipped by 6 bases and J by 7 bases, with 6 bases between them. Germline lookup yields CDR1 LNHNV and CDR2 YYDKDF (reference sequence). CDR3 loop: CATSEGGELFF. CDR3 nucleotide sequence: TGTGCCACCAGTGAAGGCGGGGAGCTGTTTTTT.

This clonotype was seen at least ten times. CDR3 region: CASSQDGTSVSYNEQFF. The CDR3 DNA reads as TGCGCCAGCAGCCAAGACGGGACTAGCGTCTCCTACAATGAGCAGTTCTTC. V is TRBV4-3 and J is TRBJ2-1; 10 bases line up with TRBD2. Germline assignment: CDR1 LGHNA and CDR2 YSLEER. CDR3 length equals 17 residues. J gave up 0 bases and V 0 bases, and 2 bases lay outside the gene matches.

In this sample, this clonotype turned up many times. The chain employs TRBV4-3 and TRBJ2-7; D gene ambiguous. Trimming shortened V by 0 bases and J by 11 bases, and 14 bases separated the two germline ends. The CDR3 is made up of 13 amino acids. From germline, CDR1 is LGHNA and CDR2 YSLEER. The CDR3 here is CASSQDQGREEYF. The CDR3 region has the DNA TGCGCCAGCAGCCAAGATCAAGGAAGGGAAGAGTACTTC.

This clonotype was recorded a few times. CDR3 DNA: TGTGCTAGTGGCCCCGGGACTAGCAGCACAGATACGCAGTATTTT. Translating it yields CASGPGTSSTDTQYF. The V call is TRBV12-5, the J call TRBJ2-3, with 9 positions matching TRBD2. J was trimmed by 0 bases and V by 6 bases; bases with no gene match: 4. The CDR3 extends over 15 amino acids. The germline V gene encodes CDR1 LGHNT and CDR2 FRNRAP. The variable domain in full, completed from reference TRBV12-5 and TRBJ2-3, reads DARVTQTPRHKVTEMGQEVTMRCQPILGHNTVFWYRQTMMQGLELLAYFRNRAPLDDSGMPKDRFSAEMPDATLATLKIQPSEPRDSAVYFCASGPGTSSTDTQYFGPGTRLTVL.

The chain recombines TRBV29-1 with TRBJ2-7; D uncertain. V was pared by 7 bases and J by 3 bases, with 13 bases between. The CDR3 is 12 residues long. Per the germline V gene, CDR1 is SQVTM and CDR2 is ANQGSEA. CDR3 sequence: CSGLDGDYEQYF. The CDR3 DNA is TGCAGCGGCCTGGATGGGGACTACGAGCAGTACTTC.

In this sample, this clonotype turned up many times. The CDR3 bases are TGTGCCAGCAGTTCGGGACAGCTGGGGACCCAGTACTTC. Amino acids: CASSSGQLGTQYF. This chain connects TRBV12-3 or TRBV12-4 to TRBJ2-5, with 7 bases that match TRBD1. The CDR3 spans 13 residues. Trimming took 4 bases from V and 7 from J; bases not matched to a gene: 6.

This chain links TRBV7-6 with TRBJ2-1, with 8 bases lining up with TRBD2. Germline CDR1 SGHVS, CDR2 FNYEAQ. This CDR3 has 16 amino acids. V trimming: 0 bases; J trimming: 0 bases; junction bases outside the gene matches: 1. This CDR3 is CASSLARGGSYNEQFF. Written as DNA, the CDR3 is TGTGCCAGCAGCTTAGCCCGGGGGGGCTCCTACAATGAGCAGTTCTTC.

This clonotype was picked up many times. V and J are TRBV20-1 and TRBJ2-4, with 7 positions matching TRBD2. Germline-derived CDR1 and CDR2 are DFQATT and SNEGSKA (reference sequence). The CDR3 length is 12 residues. V lost 3 bases and J lost 8; bases outside the gene matches: 4. The CDR3 protein is CSARGTTDIQYF. Here the CDR3 DNA reads TGCAGTGCTAGGGGGACTACGGACATTCAGTACTTC.

J is TRBJ2-5 and V is TRBV29-1; 11 bases match TRBD1. The CDR3 consists of 15 residues. The germline V gene has CDR1 SQVTM and CDR2 ANQGSEA. V shed 1 base, J shed 6 bases, and the junction held 7 bases outside the gene matches. The CDR3 DNA reads TGCAGCGTTGAAGTTCTGGACAGGGGGCAGCAGACCCAGTACTTC. Encoded protein: CSVEVLDRGQQTQYF.

The table lists this clonotype with many counts. The chain combines TRBV28 with TRBJ2-7, with TRBD2 identical over 10 bases. Germline V CDR1 and CDR2: MDHEN, SYDVKM. CDR3 length equals 14 residues. The ends lost 3 bases at V and 4 bases at J; junction bases unmatched: 3. CDR3 bases: TGTGCCAGCAGTTTGCCTAGCGGGAGTTACGAGCAGTACTTC. Translating it yields CASSLPSGSYEQYF.

The gene calls are TRBV20-1 and TRBJ2-7, with D uncertain. Germline lookup yields CDR1 DFQATT and CDR2 SNEGSKA (reference sequence). Trimming left V 0 bases short and J 0 bases short, with 12 bases between. The CDR3 runs to 15 residues. This CDR3 reads CSARDYSRSSYEQYF. CDR3 DNA sequence: TGCAGTGCTAGAGATTATTCACGGAGCTCCTACGAGCAGTACTTC.

This clonotype was detected many times. CDR3: CATSDLHRGSNYEQFF. The CDR3 coding sequence is TGTGCCACCAGTGATTTGCACAGGGGGTCAAATTATGAGCAGTTCTTC. This chain connects TRBV24-1 to TRBJ2-1, with 8 bases fitting TRBD1. The CDR3 is 16 residues long. Losses at the gene ends were 0 bases for V and 8 bases for J; bases not matched to a gene: 8. Germline V CDR1 and CDR2: KGHDR, SFDVKD.

To note about this clonotype: A much larger clone lies a single base off, so this may be a read error. The chain is built from TRBV9 and TRBJ1-4, with 7 bases fitting TRBD1. Germline loops: CDR1 SGDLS, CDR2 YYNGEE. The CDR3 sequence is 16 residues long. V lost 0 bases to trimming and J lost 8 bases; unmatched junction nucleotides: 10. CDR3 DNA sequence: TGTGCCAGCAGCGTAGACTCCGGACAGGCCGGGGAAAAACTGTTTTTT. Translated, it gives CASSVDSGQAGEKLFF.

This clonotype has a count of ten or more. The chain combines TRBV27 with TRBJ2-3; D is possibly TRBD2 (6 bases). CDR1 and CDR2 from the germline V gene are MNHEY and SMNVEV (reference sequence). V shed 5 bases and J shed 4 bases, with 13 bases lying between them. The CDR3 runs 14 residues. The DNA of the CDR3 is TGTGCCAGCAGTGCCCGACTAGTTCCAGATACGCAGTATTTT. Translation gives CASSARLVPDTQYF.

The table lists this clonotype with many counts. This chain connects TRBV6-5 to TRBJ1-1; TRBD1 matches 10 bases. CDR1 is MNHEY, CDR2 SVGAGI, per germline. The V gene end was trimmed by 6 bases and the J gene end by 10 bases; junction bases not matched to a gene: 5. The CDR3 is made up of 12 amino acids. Here the CDR3 reads CASSPDRGPAFF. As DNA, the CDR3 is TGTGCCAGCAGCCCCGACAGGGGGCCAGCTTTCTTT.

This clonotype has a count of ten or more. The chain joins TRBV6-5 to TRBJ2-7, with 7 bases fitting TRBD1. The CDR3 is 15 residues long. Germline CDR1 MNHEY, CDR2 SVGAGI. J gave up 1 base and V 6 bases, and 9 bases lay outside the gene matches. The CDR3 DNA sequence: TGTGCCAGCAGCTTGACAGGGATCCCTTCCTACGAGCAGTACTTC. This codes for CASSLTGIPSYEQYF.

This clonotype was counted only a few times. The CDR3 loop reads CASSLPYGYTF. The CDR3 DNA reads TGTGCCAGCAGCCTCCCTTATGGCTACACCTTC. The chain combines TRBV28 with TRBJ1-2; D not certain. The V end was cut by 6 bases, the J end by 5 bases, with 7 bases between. This CDR3 spans 11 amino acids. Germline V CDR1 and CDR2: MDHEN, SYDVKM.

This clonotype occurred many times. The DNA of the CDR3 is TGTGCCACCAGCAGTCCGGGACAAACTAGCACAGATACGCAGTATTTT. Translated: CATSSPGQTSTDTQYF. V usage is TRBV15 and J usage is TRBJ2-3; tentatively, D is TRBD1 (6 bases). The germline V gene encodes CDR1 LNHNV and CDR2 YYDKDF (reference sequence). The CDR3 loop spans 16 amino acids. The V end lost 3 bases, the J end lost 0 bases, and 13 bases lay between the germline ends. Combining the CDR3 with reference TRBV15 and TRBJ2-3 gives the whole variable domain DAMVIQNPRYQVTQFGKPVTLSCSQTLNHNVMYWYQQKSSQAPKLLFHYYDKDFNNEADTPDNFQSRRPNTSFCFLDIRSPGLGDTAMYLCATSSPGQTSTDTQYFGPGTRLTVL.